This TCR beta chain was obtained from a study of T-cell memory formation after mild COVID-19. TCRdb reprocessed the 5' RACE reads via MiXCR and lists one record per CDR3 protein. Among hundreds of thousands of distinct CDR3 sequences listed, approximately 20% were seen once. General study findings and limits: The study found balanced CD4/CD8 in clones contracting day 15 to 85 and a CD4+ lean in later expanders. The study detected some responding clones in pre-infection memory, suggesting cross-reactive memory joined. Most CD4+ clones that shrank were in CM and EM, while CD8+ ones turned up in EMRA.

The germline CDR1 and CDR2 sequences are LGHNA and YNFKEQ. With 4 bases removed from V and 4 bases from J, the gap between germline ends came to 9 bases. This CDR3 is built from 13 residues. Remarks on this clonotype: The antigen is undetermined.

The receptor comes from a man aged 18 to 29 who had mild COVID-19 (a few samples of this study predate the infection). Cell type and time point are not known. The source material was PBMCs or a T cell subset sorted from them (not recorded which). The chain combines TRBV4-2 with TRBJ2-3; D is undetermined. The CDR3: CASSPPVPDTQYF. Written as DNA, the CDR3 is TGTGCCAGCAGCCCCCCTGTCCCAGATACGCAGTATTTT.